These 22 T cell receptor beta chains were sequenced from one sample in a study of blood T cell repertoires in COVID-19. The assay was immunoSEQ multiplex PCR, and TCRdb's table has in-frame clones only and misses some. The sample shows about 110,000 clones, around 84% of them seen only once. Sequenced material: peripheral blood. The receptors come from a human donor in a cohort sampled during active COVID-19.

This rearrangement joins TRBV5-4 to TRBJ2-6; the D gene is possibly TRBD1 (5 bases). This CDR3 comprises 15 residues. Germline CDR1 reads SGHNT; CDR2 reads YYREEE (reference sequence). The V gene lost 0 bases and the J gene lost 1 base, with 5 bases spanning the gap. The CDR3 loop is CASSLAGSGANVLTF. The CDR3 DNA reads TGTGCCAGCAGCTTGGCAGGGTCTGGGGCCAACGTCCTGACTTTC.

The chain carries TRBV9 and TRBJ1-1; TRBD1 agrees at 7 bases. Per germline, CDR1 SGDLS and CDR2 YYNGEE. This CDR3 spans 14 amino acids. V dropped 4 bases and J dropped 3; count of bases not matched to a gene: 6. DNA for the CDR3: TGTGCCAGCAGCCCAGGGGACAGCTACACTGAAGCTTTCTTT. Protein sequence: CASSPGDSYTEAFF.

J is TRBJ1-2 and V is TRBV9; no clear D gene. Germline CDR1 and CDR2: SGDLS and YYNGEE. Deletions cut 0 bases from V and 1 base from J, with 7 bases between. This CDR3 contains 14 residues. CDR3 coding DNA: TGTGCCAGCAGCGTAGGACAAGATAACTATGGCTACACCTTC. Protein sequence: CASSVGQDNYGYTF.

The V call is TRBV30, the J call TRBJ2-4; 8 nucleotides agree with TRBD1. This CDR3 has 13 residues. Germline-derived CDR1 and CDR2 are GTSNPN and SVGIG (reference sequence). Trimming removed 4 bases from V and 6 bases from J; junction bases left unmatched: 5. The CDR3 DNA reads TGTGCCTGGACCCCCGGGACAGGAAACATTCAGTACTTC. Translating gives CAWTPGTGNIQYF.

CDR3 DNA sequence: TGTGCCAGCAGCGGCGGACAGGGGCGCACTGAAGCTTTCTTT. As protein: CASSGGQGRTEAFF. V is TRBV11-3 and J is TRBJ1-1; 9 nucleotides line up with TRBD1. V lost 5 bases and J lost 4; bases outside the gene matches: 5. From germline, CDR1 is SGHNT and CDR2 YENEEA. This CDR3 has 14 amino acids.

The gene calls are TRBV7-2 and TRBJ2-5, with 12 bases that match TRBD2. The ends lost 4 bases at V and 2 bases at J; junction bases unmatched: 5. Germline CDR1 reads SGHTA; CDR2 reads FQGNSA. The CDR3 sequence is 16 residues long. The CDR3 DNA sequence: TGTGCCAGCAGCTCACTAGCGGGGGGTAGTCAAGAGACCCAGTACTTC. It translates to CASSSLAGGSQETQYF.

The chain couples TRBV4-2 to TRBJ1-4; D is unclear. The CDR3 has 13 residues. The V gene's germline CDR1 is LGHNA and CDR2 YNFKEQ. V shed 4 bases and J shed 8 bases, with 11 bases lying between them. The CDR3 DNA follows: TGTGCCAGCAGCCTGGTATTTGAGGAAAAACTGTTTTTT. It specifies CASSLVFEEKLFF.

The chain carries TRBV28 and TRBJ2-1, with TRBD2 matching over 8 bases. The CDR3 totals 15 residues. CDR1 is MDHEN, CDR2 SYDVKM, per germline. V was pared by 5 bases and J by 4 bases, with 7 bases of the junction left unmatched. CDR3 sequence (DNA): TGTGCCAGCAGTCCCACGGGGGGGCGATACAATGAGCAGTTCTTC. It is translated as CASSPTGGRYNEQFF.

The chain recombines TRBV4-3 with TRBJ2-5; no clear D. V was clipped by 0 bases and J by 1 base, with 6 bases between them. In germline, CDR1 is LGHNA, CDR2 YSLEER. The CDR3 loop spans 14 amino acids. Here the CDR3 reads CASSQEARQETQYF. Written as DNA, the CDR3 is TGCGCCAGCAGCCAAGAGGCCCGCCAAGAGACCCAGTACTTC.

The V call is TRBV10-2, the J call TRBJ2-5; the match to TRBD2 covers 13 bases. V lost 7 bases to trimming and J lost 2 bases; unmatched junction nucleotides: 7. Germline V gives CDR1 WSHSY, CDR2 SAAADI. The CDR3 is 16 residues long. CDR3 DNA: TGCGCCAGCACCCTTGGACTAGCGGGGGCGCAAGAGACCCAGTACTTC. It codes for CASTLGLAGAQETQYF.

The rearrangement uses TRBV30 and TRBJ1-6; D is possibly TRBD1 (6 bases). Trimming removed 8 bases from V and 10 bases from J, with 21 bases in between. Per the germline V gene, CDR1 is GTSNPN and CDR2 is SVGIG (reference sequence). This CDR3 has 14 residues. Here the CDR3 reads CARSLGGRGSPLHF. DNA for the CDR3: TGTGCCAGGTCCCTAGGGGGTCGGGGATCACCCCTCCACTTT.

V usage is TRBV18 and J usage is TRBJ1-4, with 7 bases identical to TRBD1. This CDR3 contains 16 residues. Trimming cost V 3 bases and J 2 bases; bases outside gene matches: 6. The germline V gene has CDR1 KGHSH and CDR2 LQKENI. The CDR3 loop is CASSPGSQGTNEKLFF. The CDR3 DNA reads TGTGCCAGCTCACCGGGGTCACAGGGGACTAATGAAAAACTGTTTTTT.

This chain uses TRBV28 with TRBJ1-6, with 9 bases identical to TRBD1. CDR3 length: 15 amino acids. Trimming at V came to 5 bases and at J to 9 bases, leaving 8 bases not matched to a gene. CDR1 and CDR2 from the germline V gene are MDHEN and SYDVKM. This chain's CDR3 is CASSPGGDRASPLHF. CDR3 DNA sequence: TGTGCCAGCAGTCCAGGGGGGGACAGGGCTTCACCCCTCCACTTT.

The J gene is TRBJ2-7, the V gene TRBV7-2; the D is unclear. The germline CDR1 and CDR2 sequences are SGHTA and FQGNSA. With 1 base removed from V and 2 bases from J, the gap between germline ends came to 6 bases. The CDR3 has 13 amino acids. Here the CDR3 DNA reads TGTGCCAGCAGCTTAGAAGGAGCCTACGAGCAGTACTTC. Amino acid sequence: CASSLEGAYEQYF. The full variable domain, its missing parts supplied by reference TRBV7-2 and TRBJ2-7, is GAGVSQSPSNKVTEKGKDVELRCDPISGHTALYWYRQSLGQGLEFLIYFQGNSAPDKSGLPSDRFSAERTGGSVSTLTIQRTQQEDSAVYLCASSLEGAYEQYFGPGTRLTVT.

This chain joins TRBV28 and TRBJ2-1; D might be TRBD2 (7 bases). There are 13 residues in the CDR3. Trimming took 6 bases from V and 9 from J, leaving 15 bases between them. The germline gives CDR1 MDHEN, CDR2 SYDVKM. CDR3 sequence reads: CASREGGGPEQFF. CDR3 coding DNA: TGTGCCAGCAGGGAAGGGGGGGGACCTGAGCAGTTCTTC.

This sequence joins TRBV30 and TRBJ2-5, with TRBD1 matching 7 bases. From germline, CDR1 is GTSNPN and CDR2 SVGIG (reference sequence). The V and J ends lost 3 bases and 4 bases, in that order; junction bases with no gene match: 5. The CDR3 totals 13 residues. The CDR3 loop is CAWSQTGRETQYF. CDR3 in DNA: TGTGCCTGGAGCCAGACAGGGAGAGAGACCCAGTACTTC.

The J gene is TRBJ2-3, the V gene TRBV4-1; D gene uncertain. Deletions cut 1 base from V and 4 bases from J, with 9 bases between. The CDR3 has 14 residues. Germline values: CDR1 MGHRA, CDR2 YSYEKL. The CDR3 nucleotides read TGCGCCAGCAGCCAAGGCGCTACCTCAGATACGCAGTATTTT. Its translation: CASSQGATSDTQYF.

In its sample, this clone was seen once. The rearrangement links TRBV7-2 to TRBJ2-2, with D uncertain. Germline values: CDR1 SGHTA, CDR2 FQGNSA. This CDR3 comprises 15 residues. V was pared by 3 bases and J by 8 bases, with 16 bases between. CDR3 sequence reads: CASSFFGSRLGELFF. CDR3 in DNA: TGTGCCAGCAGCTTCTTCGGGTCAAGGCTAGGGGAGCTGTTTTTT.

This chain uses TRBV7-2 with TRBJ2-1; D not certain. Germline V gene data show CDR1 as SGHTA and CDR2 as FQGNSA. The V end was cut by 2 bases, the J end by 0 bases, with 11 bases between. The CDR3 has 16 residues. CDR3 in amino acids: CASSLTPSASYNEQFF. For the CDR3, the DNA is TGTGCCAGCAGCTTAACCCCGAGCGCCTCCTACAATGAGCAGTTCTTC.

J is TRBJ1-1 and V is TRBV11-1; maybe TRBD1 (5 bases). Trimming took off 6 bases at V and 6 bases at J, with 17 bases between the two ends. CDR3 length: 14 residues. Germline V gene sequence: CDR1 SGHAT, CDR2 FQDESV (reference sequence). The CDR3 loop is CASRPLGGFSEAFF. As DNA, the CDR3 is TGTGCCAGCAGGCCCCTCGGGGGGTTTTCTGAAGCTTTCTTT.

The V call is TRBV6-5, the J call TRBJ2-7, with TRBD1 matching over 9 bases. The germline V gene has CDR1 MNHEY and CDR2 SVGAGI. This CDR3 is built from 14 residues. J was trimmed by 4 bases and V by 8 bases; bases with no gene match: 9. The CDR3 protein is CASGRTGAGYEQYF. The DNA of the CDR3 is TGTGCCAGCGGAAGGACAGGGGCGGGGTACGAGCAGTACTTC.

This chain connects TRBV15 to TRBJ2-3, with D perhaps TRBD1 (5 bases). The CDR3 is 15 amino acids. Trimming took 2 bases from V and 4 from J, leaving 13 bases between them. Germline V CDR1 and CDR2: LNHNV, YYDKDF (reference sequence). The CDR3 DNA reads TGTGCCACCAGCAGACAAAGGGGTTCGGCAGATACGCAGTATTTT. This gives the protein CATSRQRGSADTQYF.